These 26 T cell receptor beta chains were sequenced from one sample in a study of neurological immune-mediated disorders. TCRdb itself ran the 5' RACE reads through MiXCR, one entry per CDR3 protein. The sample consists of roughly 67,000 distinct CDR3 sequences, approximately 4.1% of them appearing once. Sequenced material: PBMCs. The receptors were gathered from a man between 50 and 59 years old with multiple sclerosis.

This clonotype was seen repeatedly, ten times or more. This sequence joins TRBV4-1 and TRBJ2-3; no clear D gene. Germline V lookup: CDR1 MGHRA, CDR2 YSYEKL. Between the trimmed V and J ends, which lost 1 base and 5 bases, there was a span of 7 bases. The CDR3 is 13 residues long. This chain's CDR3 is CASSQAWGDTQYF. For the CDR3, the DNA is TGCGCCAGCAGCCAAGCCTGGGGAGATACGCAGTATTTT.

This clonotype was detected a few times. Since a much larger clone is just one base distant, this may be a read error. V is TRBV20-1 and J is TRBJ2-5, with D possibly called TRBD1 or TRBD2 (5 bases each). The germline V and J ends were trimmed by 3 bases and 7 bases, with 9 bases remaining between them. The CDR3 sequence is 11 residues long. CDR1 and CDR2 (germline): DFQATT, SNEGSKA (reference sequence). The CDR3 DNA sequence: TGCAGTGCTAGTAAGAGGGGGACCCAGTACTTC. Translated: CSASKRGTQYF.

Many counts were recorded for this clonotype. The chain has TRBV7-9 and TRBJ2-7, with 9 bases lining up with TRBD1. Trimming cost V 5 bases and J 2 bases; bases outside gene matches: 7. The CDR3 is 15 residues long. CDR1 is SEHNR, CDR2 FQNEAQ, per germline (reference sequence). The CDR3 loop reads CASSPRDRATYEQYF. Written as DNA, the CDR3 is TGTGCCAGCAGCCCCCGGGACAGGGCGACCTACGAGCAGTACTTC.

In its sample, this clonotype was seen many times. V is TRBV19 and J is TRBJ1-2, with D possibly being TRBD1 (5 bases). Trimming took off 7 bases at V and 3 bases at J, with 21 bases between the two ends. The CDR3 length is 16 residues. The germline V gene has CDR1 LNHDA and CDR2 SQIVND (reference sequence). CDR3 region: CASKRSGANEDYGYTF. The CDR3 DNA is TGTGCCAGTAAACGATCCGGGGCGAATGAGGACTATGGCTACACCTTC.

Turning to this clonotype: One end of the junction fails to match germline, which may point to a read error. This chain uses TRBV20-1 with TRBJ1-6; 8 bases agree with TRBD1. This CDR3 spans 16 amino acids. CDR1 is DFQATT, CDR2 SNEGSKA, per germline (reference sequence). CDR3 in DNA: TGCAGTGCTACTCCCCGTACAGGGGGGTATAATTCACCCCTACACTTT. It codes for CSATPRTGGYNSPLHF.

In its sample, this clonotype was seen many times. The chain links TRBV3-1 to TRBJ2-1; D might be TRBD1 (6 bases). The CDR3 consists of 14 residues. Germline CDR1 and CDR2: LGHDT and YNNKEL (reference sequence). V shed 3 bases and J shed 5 bases, with 11 bases lying between them. The CDR3 nucleotides read TGTGCCAGCAGCCATCGACAGGAGGACAATGAGCAGTTCTTC. Translated: CASSHRQEDNEQFF.

Many counts were recorded for this clonotype. The chain joins TRBV6-5 to TRBJ2-1; 11 bases are a match to TRBD2. Germline lookup yields CDR1 MNHEY and CDR2 SVGAGI. The V and J ends lost 9 bases and 0 bases, in that order; junction bases with no gene match: 7. The CDR3 consists of 16 residues. The CDR3 sequence: CASSPSGGPSYNEQFF. The DNA for the CDR3 is TGTGCCAGTTCCCCTAGCGGGGGGCCCTCCTACAATGAGCAGTTCTTC.

This clonotype appeared many times. The rearrangement uses TRBV5-1 and TRBJ2-5; no reliable D call. CDR1 and CDR2 from the germline V gene are SGHRS and YFSETQ. Trimming removed 0 bases from V and 2 bases from J, with 8 bases in between. CDR3 size: 14 residues. The CDR3 protein is CASSLAYGQETQYF. CDR3 bases: TGCGCCAGCAGCTTGGCCTATGGGCAAGAGACCCAGTACTTC.

There are many counts of this clonotype. The CDR3 sequence is CASSPTQNTEAFF. CDR3 coding DNA: TGTGCCAGCTCACCGACACAGAACACTGAAGCTTTCTTT. The V and J genes are TRBV18 and TRBJ1-1, with unresolved D. The CDR3 covers 13 residues. Germline V CDR1 and CDR2: KGHSH, LQKENI. V was pared by 3 bases and J by 1 base, with 6 bases between.

The chain couples TRBV6-1 to TRBJ2-7; tentative D call: TRBD1 (6 bases). The germline V gene has CDR1 MNHNS and CDR2 SASEGT. V shed 1 base and J shed 4 bases, with 26 bases lying between them. This CDR3 region has 19 residues. The CDR3 DNA reads TGTGCCAGCAGTGAAGTCGCGCCGCTTGGGACAACGCTCAAGTACGAGCAGTACTTC. Translation gives CASSEVAPLGTTLKYEQYF.

This clonotype was recorded at least ten times. This chain links TRBV3-1 with TRBJ1-5; a weak D match, TRBD1 (5 bases). V lost 1 base and J 2 bases, leaving 18 bases between the germline ends. Germline CDR1 and CDR2: LGHDT and YNNKEL (reference sequence). This CDR3 comprises 18 residues. The CDR3 is CASSQGVITGQGNQPQHF. The CDR3 DNA sequence: TGTGCCAGCAGCCAAGGAGTCATTACAGGCCAAGGCAATCAGCCCCAGCATTTT.

The table lists this clonotype with many counts. The chain recombines TRBV27 with TRBJ2-5, with 9 bases identical to TRBD2. This CDR3 spans 15 amino acids. J was trimmed by 6 bases and V by 2 bases; bases with no gene match: 7. The V gene's germline CDR1 is MNHEY and CDR2 SMNVEV (reference sequence). The CDR3 DNA sequence: TGTGCCAGCAGTTTAGCGGGGGGGCCATTTCAGACCCAGTACTTC. Protein sequence: CASSLAGGPFQTQYF.

The table lists this clonotype with a few counts. The V gene is TRBV12-3 or TRBV12-4, the J gene TRBJ1-1, with D uncertain. Trimming took 6 bases from V and 9 from J, leaving 11 bases between them. This CDR3 is built from 11 residues. The CDR3 sequence: CASRTGRQAFF. The CDR3 nucleotides are TGTGCCAGCAGAACCGGTCGCCAAGCTTTCTTT.

This clonotype was counted at least ten times. The chain combines TRBV20-1 with TRBJ1-5; D perhaps matches TRBD1 (6 bases). Germline assignment: CDR1 DFQATT and CDR2 SNEGSKA (reference sequence). This CDR3 has 13 amino acids. Trimming pared 2 bases from V and 5 bases from J, leaving 10 bases between. The DNA of the CDR3 is TGCAGTGCTAGACGGGACACCGATCAGCCCCAGCATTTT. Residues: CSARRDTDQPQHF.

This sequence joins TRBV5-1 and TRBJ1-2; 9 bases map to TRBD1. Germline V gene data show CDR1 as SGHRS and CDR2 as YFSETQ. The J segment lost 5 bases and the V segment lost 8 bases, leaving 7 bases of the junction unmatched. The CDR3 sequence is 13 residues long. The CDR3 here is CASQTTGGYGYTF. The CDR3 DNA sequence: TGCGCCAGTCAGACGACAGGGGGGTATGGCTACACCTTC.

The sample holds many counts of this clonotype. V usage is TRBV20-1 and J usage is TRBJ1-2, with unresolved D. V was trimmed by 0 bases and J by 4 bases, leaving 18 bases between them. The CDR3 contains 16 residues. Germline-derived CDR1 and CDR2 are DFQATT and SNEGSKA (reference sequence). CDR3 nucleotide sequence: TGCAGTGCTAGAGATTACAGAAACCCCGACGCCTATGGCTACACCTTC. This codes for CSARDYRNPDAYGYTF.

This clonotype was found many times. This chain joins TRBV12-3 or TRBV12-4 and TRBJ2-7; D unclear. The CDR3 runs to 16 residues. V shed 5 bases and J shed 3 bases, with 20 bases lying between them. The CDR3 sequence: CASSPATRILGYEQYF. The DNA of the CDR3 is TGTGCCAGCAGTCCCGCCACACGGATCTTGGGCTACGAGCAGTACTTC.

Ten or more counts support this clonotype. V usage is TRBV20-1 and J usage is TRBJ2-5; perhaps TRBD1 as D (5 bases). The CDR3 is 17 amino acids. Germline V CDR1 and CDR2: DFQATT, SNEGSKA (reference sequence). Trimming stripped 0 bases from V and 1 base from J, with 18 bases between. The CDR3 loop reads CSARDLGQQGPQETQYF. CDR3 in DNA: TGCAGTGCTAGAGATCTAGGGCAGCAGGGTCCCCAAGAGACCCAGTACTTC.

This clonotype occurred many times. V usage is TRBV5-1 and J usage is TRBJ2-5, with 7 positions matching TRBD2. The germline gives CDR1 SGHRS, CDR2 YFSETQ. This CDR3 contains 15 residues. V lost 0 bases, J lost 5 bases, and 7 bases stayed unmatched. The CDR3 is CASSLEPAGEETQYF. For the CDR3, the DNA is TGCGCCAGCAGCTTGGAACCCGCGGGGGAGGAGACCCAGTACTTC.

This clonotype was recorded many times. CDR3 sequence (DNA): TGTGCCAGCAGCCCCAGGGGGCGGGGGGGCTTTGAGACCCAGTACTTC. Translating it yields CASSPRGRGGFETQYF. The chain carries TRBV11-2 and TRBJ2-5; tentative D call: TRBD2 (9 bases). Germline CDR1 SGHAT, CDR2 FQNNGV. CDR3 size: 16 residues. The germline V and J ends were trimmed by 5 bases and 5 bases, with 21 bases remaining between them.

At least ten counts were recorded for this clonotype. This chain links TRBV15 with TRBJ2-7; 8 nucleotides align to TRBD2. This CDR3 is 15 amino acids long. Germline assignment: CDR1 LNHNV and CDR2 YYDKDF (reference sequence). The V segment lost 1 base and the J segment 3 bases; nucleotides outside the gene matches: 5. CDR3 protein: CATSRGLAGRYEQYF. The DNA of the CDR3 is TGTGCCACCAGCAGAGGGCTAGCGGGCCGCTACGAGCAGTACTTC.

Ten or more counts support this clonotype. The chain joins TRBV27 to TRBJ2-7; D is possibly TRBD1 (6 bases). Trimming shortened V by 6 bases and J by 4 bases, and 7 bases separated the two germline ends. The CDR3 totals 11 residues. Looked up from germline, CDR1 is MNHEY and CDR2 is SMNVEV (reference sequence). CDR3 protein: CASRRGYEQYF. The CDR3 DNA reads as TGTGCCAGCAGGAGGGGGTACGAGCAGTACTTC.

In this sample, this clonotype turned up many times. V is TRBV18 and J is TRBJ2-5; D perhaps matches TRBD1 (6 bases). Trimming left V 2 bases short and J 1 base short, with 11 bases between. The germline CDR1 and CDR2 sequences are KGHSH and LQKENI. The CDR3 has 15 residues. DNA of the CDR3: TGTGCCAGCTCACCAGGGGGCTTTCGCCAAGAGACCCAGTACTTC. Amino acid sequence: CASSPGGFRQETQYF.

Of note for this clonotype: Germline is not matched at one junction end, which may reflect a read error. V and J are TRBV5-1 and TRBJ2-7, with 7 bases lining up with TRBD1. Germline V gives CDR1 SGHRS, CDR2 YFSETQ. There are 14 residues in the CDR3. The CDR3 loop reads CASRKEGAAYDQYF. Here the CDR3 DNA reads TGCGCCAGCAGGAAAGAGGGGGCAGCCTACGATCAGTACTTC.

This clonotype was recorded many times. The V and J genes are TRBV12-3 or TRBV12-4 and TRBJ2-1, with TRBD2 identical over 8 bases. The CDR3 has 15 residues. The V gene end was trimmed by 6 bases and the J gene end by 0 bases; junction bases not matched to a gene: 4. CDR3 nucleotides: TGTGCCAGCAGCACTAGCGGAACCTCCTACAATGAGCAGTTCTTC. It is translated as CASSTSGTSYNEQFF.

This clonotype was observed many times. The rearrangement links TRBV18 to TRBJ1-5, with D possibly being TRBD1 (6 bases). The V gene lost 4 bases and the J gene lost 6 bases, with 10 bases spanning the gap. Per the germline V gene, CDR1 is KGHSH and CDR2 is LQKENI. The CDR3 totals 13 residues. The CDR3 loop reads CASSLETGQPQHF. The CDR3 DNA reads as TGTGCCAGCTCACTAGAGACAGGTCAGCCCCAGCATTTT.